The entry below describes one T cell receptor (beta chain). A single count supports this clone. Its antigen target is currently unknown. Base qualities are missing; no much larger clone stands one base away. This record comes from a study of cytomegalovirus exposure and HLA in healthy donors (dated by TCRdb to 2015 to 2018). About the full investigation: An earlier analysis of some 500 of the donors reported 250 to 300 Gb of sequence data and 120 million or so unique TCR beta sequences from roughly 180 million T cells. Of the 300 to 450 genotyped donors, 65% to 90% fell in the genetic ancestry cluster associated with self-reported Caucasian donors. Class I and class II HLA loci were covered by the typing at four-digit resolution. Roughly 5 DR-DQ haplotypes were handled as single units for association and clustering, since linkage in the cohort was strong. Across about 380 genotyped donors of the cohort, an average of roughly 230,000 unique TCR beta nucleotide sequences per donor were sequenced, and approximately 19% of those sequences were non-productive. Roughly 300 gigabases of sequencing data and 70 million to 95 million unique TCR sequences made up an early release that covered about 640 HLA-typed donors. In a later genetic analysis, genome-wide SNP genotypes for about three fifths of the roughly 670 donors were used, and that subset was treated as a discovery cohort. Every repertoire in the discovery cohort had been generated on one and the same sequencing platform. The aim of the study was to test whether cataloging public T cell receptors could identify signatures of past pathogen exposure. In the later analysis, no new phenotypic data were used to find candidate immune exposures; instead, reliance was placed on TCR beta sequences and their occurrence across donors. High-throughput TCR immunosequencing, statistical association of individual TCRs with disease status, and machine learning were combined to predict cytomegalovirus infection status. The number of typed donors differed by locus: roughly 620-640 for A, B, C, DRB1 and DQB1; some 500 for DQA1; approximately 600 for DPA1; and around 450 for DPB1. Donor age, sex, ethnicity and CMV serostatus were compiled alongside the repertoire data. To study patterns of TCR occurrence, a later analysis re-analyzed previously published TCR beta repertoires from 550 to 800 donors and added high-resolution HLA genotyping. Using immunosequencing, the study profiled T cell repertoires from approximately 700 subjects and related those repertoires to cytomegalovirus serostatus. In an earlier analysis of several hundred of the donors, high-throughput TCR beta sequencing was used to judge whether each TCR beta V gene segment behaved as functional or pseudogenic. In addition to the first cohort of roughly 670 subjects, a separate validation cohort of approximately 120 different subjects was used.

Study-wide findings and limitations: Because HLA typing was missing for some donors at each locus, association tests included only the typed subset. For the cohort, immune exposure information was limited to CMV serostatus. The study gave a list of over 150 TCR beta chains associated with cytomegalovirus. Most CMV-associated TCR beta chains appeared to be HLA-restricted in a later analysis, and the HLA associations seemed to be driven largely by CMV exposure. When HLA alleles, especially DR and DQ, strongly co-occurred, attributing TCR associations to individual alleles was difficult. According to the authors, the approach could potentially be generalized to other disease states and immunological phenotypes. Broadly in line with IMGT annotations, most TCR beta V segments showed up in productive rearrangements about 90% or about 30% of the time in an earlier analysis of 587 of the donors. This cohort had only TCR beta chains sequenced, and the lack of alpha or paired-chain data limited which features could be detected. In a later genetic analysis, fewer N-insertions in productive TCRs were reported among donors in an Asian-associated ancestry cluster than the approximately 710-donor mean. About 17 rarely observed V segments, including chromosome 9 orphons, were excluded from the earlier analysis of approximately 600 of the donors because counts were too low. A later genetic analysis associated a missense DCLRE1C variant with V-gene and J-gene trimming of TCR beta chains, and an independent cohort replicated the association. In a later analysis, HLA-associated TCR beta chains were found to be more clonally expanded and to have lower generation probabilities than equally common non-associated chains. In a later analysis, TCR association rates were found to vary across HLA loci, with the most associated TCRs seen for DRB1 alleles and the fewest for HLA-C alleles. A later analysis reported that several top co-occurrence clusters appeared linked to parvovirus B19, influenza, CMV and Epstein-Barr virus. While some public TCRs were present in many individuals, most TCR sequences turned up only very rarely across donors. In a later analysis, about 17,000 TCR beta sequences were associated with specific HLA alleles at a false discovery rate of 0.05. Roughly uniform sequencing depth across donors was assumed in presence/absence analyses, although this assumption may not hold. Linkage disequilibrium might explain the correlated functional status among segregating V segments, but an unknown experimental factor could not be ruled out. A cluster of highly shared sequence variants was judged likely to be a technical artifact of the sequencing pipeline. In vitro tests confirmed that a few of the cytomegalovirus-associated TCR beta chains recognize cytomegalovirus antigens. The 87-base-pair reads could not distinguish some IMGT-functional V segments, including TRBV6-2 and TRBV6-3, so those segments were excluded. A further reported finding was that TCR beta sequences accurately predicted the HLA-A and HLA-B alleles for most subjects in the first cohort. The classifier was reported to diagnose cytomegalovirus status with high specificity and sensitivity in both the original and validation cohorts.

The cohort was made up of 666 healthy bone marrow donors. At the time of sampling, every cohort member was nominally healthy, though immune exposures that went unrecorded were likely present. The donor tested CMV seronegative, placing the donor among the 300 to 400 seronegative members of the cohort. Every donor gave a peripheral blood sample, and the peripheral blood mononuclear cells from that sample were used for TCR beta sequencing. The Qiagen DNeasy Blood Extraction Kit was used to extract genomic DNA from the blood cell samples. V ends up 3 bases short and J 9 bases short, with an unmatched junction base count of 7. The CDR3 runs 15 amino acids, cysteine and phenylalanine included. The CDR3 DNA has 45 bases and is translated from base 1. CDR1 and CDR2 are drawn from the germline V gene (reference sequence): LNHDA, SQIVND. Receptor libraries were prepared by the immunoSEQ multiplex PCR assay. The multiplex PCR relied on a mix of 60 forward primers for TCR Vbeta segments and 13 reverse primers for TCR Jbeta segments. The CDR3 region of rearranged TCR beta genes was amplified from genomic DNA by a multiplex PCR assay. On the Illumina HiSeq System, the amplified TCR beta libraries were sequenced as 87-base-pair reads. Per the authors' processing: Across the 600 to 700 repertoires, a later analysis counted 60 million to 90 million unique TCR beta chains, 8.5 million to 12 million of which were shared by at least two donors. Raw reads were error-corrected and collapsed into unique sequences by a nearest-neighbor algorithm in which closely related sequences were merged to remove PCR and sequencing errors. To assign V, D and J gene segments, CDR3 sequences were aligned to IMGT reference sequences. For a sequence to be retained, a match of at least six nucleotides was required to both a V gene segment and a J gene segment. A rearrangement was called productive if the CDR3 had no stop codons and remained in frame with V and J, and every other rearrangement was called non-productive. CDR3 was defined according to IMGT convention as the region running from the second conserved V-encoded cysteine to the conserved J-encoded phenylalanine. The earlier analysis of about 610 of the donors excluded sequences that lacked an unambiguous match to a single V gene segment. An earlier analysis of a few hundred of the donors classified V segments as functional when productive rearrangements were above 56.7% and as segregating when the standard deviation between donors was above 5%. To diagnose cytomegalovirus status from the catalog of TCR beta chain sequences, a statistical classification framework was built. V and J gene assignment, in a later analysis, came from comparing TCR nucleotide sequences with IMGT/GENE-DB human TR gene sequences. In a later analysis, CDR3 sequences and most-parsimonious VDJ recombination scenarios were assigned using the TCRdist pipeline. A later analysis defined each TCR beta chain by its CDR3 amino acid sequence plus V-gene family, and excluded reads lacking a unique V-gene family. To address suspected cross-contamination and a sequencing artifact, a later analysis removed over 500 highly shared, low-generation-probability nucleotide sequences. In a later analysis, a clonal expansion index was calculated for each public chain from normalized within-repertoire ranks of inferred template counts. In a later analysis, generation probabilities were computed with a VDJ recombination model fitted to out-of-frame rearrangements, and the resulting probabilities were checked against IGoR. In a later analysis, hypergeometric tests were used to score TCR-TCR, TCR-HLA and TCR-CMV co-occurrence, with a repertoire-size bias correction applied to TCR pairs. False discovery rates were estimated in a later analysis by permuting HLA or CMV assignments 20 times. In a later analysis, co-occurring TCRs were grouped using DBSCAN, with TCRdist sequence similarity added in when clustering inside HLA-allele-positive subsets. Co-occurrence clustering excluded repertoires with fewer than 30,000 or more than 120,000 public chains, plus five with anomalous nucleotide sharing. Imported from immuneACCESS, the table was reduced by TCRdb to in-frame sequences with V and J called. These copies leave out some clones; in studies compared against another copy, an unresolved V gene accounts for under half, and the cause of the remainder is not known. V and J calls plus clone size are reproduced from that table; the DNA served to infer D and trimming. Across this sample there are tens of thousands of clones, with roughly 80% seen only once. The ten biggest clones cover around 1.5% of the sample.

The sequence links TRBV19 to TRBJ1-6, and TRBD1 matches 8 of the central bases. The material sequenced was PBMCs. This receptor was identified in a man aged 35 to 55 in good health and CMV-seronegative. Here the CDR3 is given as CASSIATGASSPLHF. Here is the DNA: TGTGCCAGTAGTATCGCGACAGGGGCCTCTTCACCCCTCCACTTT.